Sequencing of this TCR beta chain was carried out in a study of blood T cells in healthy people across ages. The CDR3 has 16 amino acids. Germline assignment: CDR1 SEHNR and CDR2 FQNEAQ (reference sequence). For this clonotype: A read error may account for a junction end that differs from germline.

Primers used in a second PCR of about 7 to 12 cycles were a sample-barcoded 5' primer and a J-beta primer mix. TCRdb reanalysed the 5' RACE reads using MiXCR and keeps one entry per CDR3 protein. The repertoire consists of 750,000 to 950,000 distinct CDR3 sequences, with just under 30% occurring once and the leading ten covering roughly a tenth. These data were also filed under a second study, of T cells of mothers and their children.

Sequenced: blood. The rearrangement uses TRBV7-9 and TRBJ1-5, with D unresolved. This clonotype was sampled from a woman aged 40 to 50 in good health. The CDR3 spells CASSLKAQYSNQPRHF. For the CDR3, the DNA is TGTGCCAGCAGCTTGAAGGCACAGTATAGCAATCAGCCCCGGCATTTT.